This T cell receptor beta chain comes out of a study of T cell responses to AZD1222 COVID-19 vaccine. The wider study: Second-dose timings of about 4 or about 12 weeks were pooled. Broader study findings: Most donors were white British and more were female, and clonal diversity was possibly underestimated.

Produced via immunoSEQ multiplex PCR; TCRdb's table is partial and in-frame only. The sample lists some 100,000 clones, roughly 89% occurring once. Worth noting for this clone: Its cognate antigen is unknown.

V lost 4 bases and J 7 bases, leaving 18 bases between the germline ends. Per germline, CDR1 SGHRS and CDR2 YFSETQ. This CDR3 spans 15 amino acids. The clonotype comes from an adult in good health. The starting material was peripheral blood, obtained on day 0 of AZD1222 vaccination. The V gene is TRBV5-1, the J gene TRBJ1-5; D is unclear. CDR3 residues: CASSPGPAESQPQHF. CDR3 DNA: TGCGCCAGCAGCCCCGGACCGGCGGAGAGCCAGCCCCAGCATTTT.